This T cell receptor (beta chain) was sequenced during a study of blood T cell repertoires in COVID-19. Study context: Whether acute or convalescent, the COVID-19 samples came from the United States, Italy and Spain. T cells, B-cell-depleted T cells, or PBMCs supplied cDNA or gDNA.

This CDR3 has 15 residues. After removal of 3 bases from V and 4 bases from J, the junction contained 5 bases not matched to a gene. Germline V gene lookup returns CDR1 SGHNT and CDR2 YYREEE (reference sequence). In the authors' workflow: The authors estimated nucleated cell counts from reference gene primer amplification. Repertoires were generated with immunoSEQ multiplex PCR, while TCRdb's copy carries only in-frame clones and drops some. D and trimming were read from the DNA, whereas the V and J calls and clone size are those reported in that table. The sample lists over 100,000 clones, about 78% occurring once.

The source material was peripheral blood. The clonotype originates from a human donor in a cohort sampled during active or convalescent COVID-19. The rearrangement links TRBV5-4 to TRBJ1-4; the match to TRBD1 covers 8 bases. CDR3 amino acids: CASSSGGQVNEKLFF. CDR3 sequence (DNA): TGTGCCAGCAGCTCGGGGGGACAGGTTAATGAAAAACTGTTTTTT.